Below, 4 T cell receptor beta chains from the same sample are listed, as sequenced in a study of T cell responses to AZD1222 COVID-19 vaccine. Sequenced by immunoSEQ multiplex PCR; TCRdb stores in-frame clones only, minus some. The table has some 150,000 clones, nearly 90% seen once. The source was peripheral blood, collected 28 days after the second dose of the MenACWY control vaccine. All receptors come from an adult who received the MenACWY meningococcal vaccine as a control.

V gene TRBV30 combines with J gene TRBJ1-2; D call uncertain. CDR3 size: 13 residues. The V gene lost 4 bases and the J gene lost 7 bases, with 16 bases spanning the gap. In germline, CDR1 is GTSNPN, CDR2 SVGIG (reference sequence). CDR3 DNA sequence: TGTGCCTGGACCCGCCGGACTACCGCTGGCTACACCTTC. Its protein product is CAWTRRTTAGYTF.

This clone appeared a single time. This chain joins TRBV6-2 or TRBV6-3 and TRBJ2-1; 14 bases match TRBD2. The CDR3 is 16 amino acids. Germline loops: CDR1 MNHEY, CDR2 SVGEGT. With V trimmed by 0 bases and J by 8 bases, 3 bases remained unmatched. The CDR3 nucleotides are TGTGCCAGCAGTTACTCTGGGACTAGCGGGAGCTATGAGCAGTTCTTC. It yields the protein CASSYSGTSGSYEQFF.

The chain is built from TRBV3-1 (or the pseudogene TRBV3-2) and TRBJ2-7; 11 bases map to TRBD2. CDR1 and CDR2 from the germline V gene are LGHDT and YNNKEL (reference sequence). V shed 3 bases, J shed 3 bases, and the junction held 1 base outside the gene matches. The CDR3 has 14 amino acids. The CDR3 loop reads CASSHTSGSYEQYF. CDR3 nucleotides: TGTGCCAGCAGCCATACTAGCGGGAGCTACGAGCAGTACTTC.

The genes are TRBV7-8 and TRBJ2-7; D is possibly TRBD1 (5 bases). Trimming removed 4 bases from V and 9 bases from J, with 19 bases in between. The CDR3 extends over 14 amino acids. CDR1 SGHVS and CDR2 FQNEAQ come from the germline V gene. In DNA, the CDR3 is TGTGCCAGCAGCTATCACAGGACCCCTTTGGGGCAGTACTTC. It encodes CASSYHRTPLGQYF.